This T cell receptor (beta chain) is drawn from a study of cytomegalovirus exposure and HLA in healthy donors. Study-level information: Early on, a data release was issued that held roughly 86 million unique TCRs from HLA-typed donors.

V lost 4 bases, J lost 0 bases, and 15 bases lay in between. Germline values: CDR1 SEHNR, CDR2 FQNEAQ (reference sequence). The CDR3 covers 16 residues. The table lists this clone with a few counts. Its antigen is not known. Researchers ran the PCR with 60 Vbeta and 13 Jbeta primers. Measured with immunoSEQ multiplex PCR; TCRdb has only the in-frame clones, and not every one. The data show about 190,000 clones, 87% seen once. Study-wide points: Looking again later, the authors saw that most CMV-associated TCR beta chains seemed HLA-restricted.

The source of this sequence is a boy between 2 and 10 years old in good health and CMV-seronegative. Sequencing used PBMCs. This chain connects TRBV7-9 to TRBJ1-1; perhaps TRBD1 as D (5 bases). CDR3 amino acids: CASSSTKTDMNTEAFF. In nucleotides, the CDR3 is TGTGCCAGCAGCTCCACAAAGACGGACATGAACACTGAAGCTTTCTTT.